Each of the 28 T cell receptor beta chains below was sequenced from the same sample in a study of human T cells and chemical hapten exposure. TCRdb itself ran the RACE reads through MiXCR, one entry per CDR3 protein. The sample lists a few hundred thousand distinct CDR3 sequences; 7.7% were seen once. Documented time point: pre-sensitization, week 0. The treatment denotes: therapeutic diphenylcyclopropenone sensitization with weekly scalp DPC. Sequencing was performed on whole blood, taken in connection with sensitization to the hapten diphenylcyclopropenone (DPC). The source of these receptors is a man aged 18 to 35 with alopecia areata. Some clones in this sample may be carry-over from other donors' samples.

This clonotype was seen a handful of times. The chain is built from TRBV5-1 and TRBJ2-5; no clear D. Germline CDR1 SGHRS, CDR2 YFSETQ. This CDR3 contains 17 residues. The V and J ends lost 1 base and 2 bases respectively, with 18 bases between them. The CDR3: CASSLQAWADEQETQYF. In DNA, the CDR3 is TGCGCCAGCAGCTTGCAGGCGTGGGCAGACGAGCAAGAGACCCAGTACTTC.

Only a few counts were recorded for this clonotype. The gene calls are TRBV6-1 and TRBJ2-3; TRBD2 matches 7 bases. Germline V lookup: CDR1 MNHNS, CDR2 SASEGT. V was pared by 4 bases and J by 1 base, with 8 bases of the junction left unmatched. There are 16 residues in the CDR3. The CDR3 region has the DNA TGTGCCAGCAGTGCCCTACTAGCGACGGGCACAGATACGCAGTATTTT. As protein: CASSALLATGTDTQYF.

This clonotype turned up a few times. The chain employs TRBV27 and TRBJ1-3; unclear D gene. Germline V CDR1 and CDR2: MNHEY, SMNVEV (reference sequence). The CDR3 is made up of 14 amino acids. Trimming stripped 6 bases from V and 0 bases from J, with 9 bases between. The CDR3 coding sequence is TGTGCCAGCAGACCCGGCACCTCTGGAAACACCATATATTTT. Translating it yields CASRPGTSGNTIYF.

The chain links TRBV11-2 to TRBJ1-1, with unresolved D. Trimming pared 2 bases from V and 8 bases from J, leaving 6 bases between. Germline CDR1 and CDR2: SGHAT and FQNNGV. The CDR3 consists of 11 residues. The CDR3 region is CASSLIREAFF. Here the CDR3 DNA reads TGTGCCAGCAGCTTAATTAGGGAAGCTTTCTTT.

The CDR3 region has the DNA TGTGCCTCCCCTCCGGATAGCTCCTACAATGAGCAGTTCTTC. Protein: CASPPDSSYNEQFF. V and J are TRBV7-2 and TRBJ2-1; no reliable D call. Per germline, CDR1 SGHTA and CDR2 FQGNSA. This CDR3 region has 14 residues. V was trimmed by 11 bases and J by 0 bases, leaving 14 bases between them.

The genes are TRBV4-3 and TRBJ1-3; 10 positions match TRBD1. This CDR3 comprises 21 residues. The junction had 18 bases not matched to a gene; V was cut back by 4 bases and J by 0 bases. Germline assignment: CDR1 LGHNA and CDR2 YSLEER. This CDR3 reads CASSLSTVGGTGDYSGNTIYF. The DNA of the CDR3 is TGCGCCAGCAGCCTCTCTACAGTCGGGGGGACAGGGGATTACTCTGGAAACACCATATATTTT.

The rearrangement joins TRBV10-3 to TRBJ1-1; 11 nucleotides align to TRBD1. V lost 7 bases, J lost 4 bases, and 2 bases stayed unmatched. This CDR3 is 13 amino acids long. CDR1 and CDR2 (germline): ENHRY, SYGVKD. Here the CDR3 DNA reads TGTGCCATCAAGGGGACAGGGGGCACTGAAGCTTTCTTT. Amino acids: CAIKGTGGTEAFF.

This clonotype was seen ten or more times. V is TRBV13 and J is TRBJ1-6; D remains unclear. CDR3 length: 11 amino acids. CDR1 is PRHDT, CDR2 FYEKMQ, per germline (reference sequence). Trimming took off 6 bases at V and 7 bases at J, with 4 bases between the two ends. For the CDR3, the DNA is TGTGCCAGCAGGGCCAATTCACCCCTCCACTTT. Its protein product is CASRANSPLHF.

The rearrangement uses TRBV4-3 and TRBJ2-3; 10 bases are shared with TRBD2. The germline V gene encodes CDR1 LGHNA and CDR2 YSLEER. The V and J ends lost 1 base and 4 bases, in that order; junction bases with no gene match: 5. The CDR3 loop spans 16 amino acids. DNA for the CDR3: TGCGCCAGCAGCCAAGGTACTAGCGGGGAGGCAGATACGCAGTATTTT. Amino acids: CASSQGTSGEADTQYF.

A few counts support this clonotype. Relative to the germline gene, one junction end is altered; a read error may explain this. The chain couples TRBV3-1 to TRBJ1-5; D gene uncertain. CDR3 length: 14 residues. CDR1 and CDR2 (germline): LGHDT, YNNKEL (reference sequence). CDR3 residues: CASSPLGSNRPQHF. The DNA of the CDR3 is TGTGCCAGCAGCCCCCTGGGGAGCAATCGGCCCCAGCATTTT. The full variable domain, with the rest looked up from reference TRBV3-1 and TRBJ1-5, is DTAVSQTPKYLVTQMGNDKSIKCEQNLGHDTMYWYKQDSKKFLKIMFSYNNKELIINETVPNRFSPKSPDKAHLNLHINSLELGDSAVYFCASSPLGSNRPQHFGDGTRLSIL.

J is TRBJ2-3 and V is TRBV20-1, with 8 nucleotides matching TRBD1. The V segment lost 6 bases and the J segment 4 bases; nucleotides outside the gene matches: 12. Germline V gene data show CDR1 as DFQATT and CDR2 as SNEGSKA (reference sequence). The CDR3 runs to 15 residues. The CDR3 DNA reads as TGCAGTGCAACCTCCGGGACAGGATGGTCAGATACGCAGTATTTT. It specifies CSATSGTGWSDTQYF.

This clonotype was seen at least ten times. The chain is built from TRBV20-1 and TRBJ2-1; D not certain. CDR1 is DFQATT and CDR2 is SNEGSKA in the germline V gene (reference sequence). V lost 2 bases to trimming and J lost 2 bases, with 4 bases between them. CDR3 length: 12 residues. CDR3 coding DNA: TGCAGTGCTAGACTCGCCTACAATGAGCAGTTCTTC. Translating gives CSARLAYNEQFF.

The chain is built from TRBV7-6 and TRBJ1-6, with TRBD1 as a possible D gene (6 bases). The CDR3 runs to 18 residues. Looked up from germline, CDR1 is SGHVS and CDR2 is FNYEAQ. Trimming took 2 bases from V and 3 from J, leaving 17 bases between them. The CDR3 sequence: CASSLYLSTGSYNSPLHF. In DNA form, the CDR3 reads TGTGCCAGCAGCTTATATCTATCGACAGGCAGCTATAATTCACCCCTCCACTTT.

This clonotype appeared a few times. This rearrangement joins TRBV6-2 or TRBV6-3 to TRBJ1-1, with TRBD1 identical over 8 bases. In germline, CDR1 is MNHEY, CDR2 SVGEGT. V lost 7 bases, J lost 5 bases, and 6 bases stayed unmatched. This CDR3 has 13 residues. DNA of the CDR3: TGTGCCAGCACCCGACAGGGGCAAACTGAAGCTTTCTTT. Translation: CASTRQGQTEAFF.

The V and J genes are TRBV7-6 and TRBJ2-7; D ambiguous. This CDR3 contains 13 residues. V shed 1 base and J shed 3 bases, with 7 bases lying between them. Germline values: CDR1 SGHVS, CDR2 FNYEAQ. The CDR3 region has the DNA TGTGCCAGCAGCTTAGGTCCGCACTACGAGCAGTACGTC. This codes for CASSLGPHYEQYV.

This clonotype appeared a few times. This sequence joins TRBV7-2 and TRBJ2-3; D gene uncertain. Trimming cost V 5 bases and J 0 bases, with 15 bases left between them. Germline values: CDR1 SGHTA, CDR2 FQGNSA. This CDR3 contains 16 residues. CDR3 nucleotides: TGTGCCAGCAGCCGGTCGGCGGTTCTCAGCACAGATACGCAGTATTTT. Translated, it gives CASSRSAVLSTDTQYF.

The CDR3 DNA sequence: TGCAGTGCTAGCCCGGCGACAGGGGGCAAGGGTGGCTACACCTTC. It yields the protein CSASPATGGKGGYTF. The chain employs TRBV20-1 and TRBJ1-2; 10 positions match TRBD1. The length of the CDR3 is 15 residues. The V segment lost 3 bases and the J segment 7 bases; nucleotides outside the gene matches: 11. CDR1 DFQATT and CDR2 SNEGSKA come from the germline V gene (reference sequence).

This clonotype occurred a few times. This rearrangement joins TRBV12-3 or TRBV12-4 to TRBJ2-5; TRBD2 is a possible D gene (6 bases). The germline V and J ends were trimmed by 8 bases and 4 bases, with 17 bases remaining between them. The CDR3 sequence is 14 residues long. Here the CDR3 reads CASASRMRGETQYF. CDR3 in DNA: TGTGCCAGCGCCTCCCGGATGCGGGGAGAGACCCAGTACTTC.

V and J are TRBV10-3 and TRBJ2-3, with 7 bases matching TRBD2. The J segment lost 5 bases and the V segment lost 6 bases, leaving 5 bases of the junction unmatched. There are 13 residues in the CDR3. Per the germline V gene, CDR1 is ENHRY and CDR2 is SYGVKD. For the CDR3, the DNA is TGTGCCATCAGCAGACTAGCTCGAGATACGCAGTATTTT. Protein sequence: CAISRLARDTQYF.

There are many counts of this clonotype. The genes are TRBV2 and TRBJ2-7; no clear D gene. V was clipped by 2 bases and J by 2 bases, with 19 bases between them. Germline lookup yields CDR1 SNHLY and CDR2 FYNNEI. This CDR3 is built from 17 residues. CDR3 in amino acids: CASSEFPLLDTAYEQYF. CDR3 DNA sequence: TGTGCCAGCAGTGAATTCCCCTTGCTAGACACAGCCTACGAGCAGTACTTC.

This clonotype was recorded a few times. The CDR3 nucleotides are TGTGCCAGCAGCTTTTCTCGCGGGACAGGGCTAGGAAACACCATATATTTT. Amino acids: CASSFSRGTGLGNTIYF. The V call is TRBV7-2, the J call TRBJ1-3, with 9 nucleotides matching TRBD1. Germline V gene data show CDR1 as SGHTA and CDR2 as FQGNSA. The CDR3 extends over 17 amino acids. Germline trimming cut 3 bases from V and 4 bases from J; bases unmatched to any gene: 10.

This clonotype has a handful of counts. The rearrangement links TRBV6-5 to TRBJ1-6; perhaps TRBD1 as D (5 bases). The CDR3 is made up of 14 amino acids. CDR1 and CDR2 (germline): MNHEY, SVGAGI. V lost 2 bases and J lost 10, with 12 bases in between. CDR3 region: CASSYGRGGSPLHF. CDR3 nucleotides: TGTGCCAGCAGTTACGGGAGGGGAGGATCACCCCTCCACTTT.

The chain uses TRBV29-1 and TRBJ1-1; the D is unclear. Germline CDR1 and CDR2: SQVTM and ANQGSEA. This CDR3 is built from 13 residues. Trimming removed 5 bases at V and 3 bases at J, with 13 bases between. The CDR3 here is CSVRAGSYTEAFF. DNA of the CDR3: TGCAGCGTTCGGGCCGGGTCTTACACTGAAGCTTTCTTT.

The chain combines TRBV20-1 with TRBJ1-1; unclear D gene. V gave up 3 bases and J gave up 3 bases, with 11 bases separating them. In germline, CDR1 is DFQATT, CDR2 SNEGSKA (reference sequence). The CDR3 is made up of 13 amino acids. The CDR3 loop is CSASEGDDTEAFF. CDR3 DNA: TGCAGTGCTAGTGAAGGTGATGACACTGAAGCTTTCTTT.

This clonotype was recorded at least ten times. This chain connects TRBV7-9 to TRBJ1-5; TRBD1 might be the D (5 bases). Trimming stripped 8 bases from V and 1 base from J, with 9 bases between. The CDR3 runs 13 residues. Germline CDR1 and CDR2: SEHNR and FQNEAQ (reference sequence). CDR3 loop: CASAGGSNQPQHF. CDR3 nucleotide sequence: TGTGCCAGCGCCGGGGGGAGCAATCAGCCCCAGCATTTT.

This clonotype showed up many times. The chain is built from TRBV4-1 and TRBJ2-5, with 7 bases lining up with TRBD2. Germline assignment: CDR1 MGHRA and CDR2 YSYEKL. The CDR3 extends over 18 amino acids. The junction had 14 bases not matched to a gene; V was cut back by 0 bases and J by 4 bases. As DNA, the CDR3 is TGCGCCAGCAGCCAAGATGAGGCGGCGGGGGTTAGGGGAGAGACCCAGTACTTC. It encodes CASSQDEAAGVRGETQYF.

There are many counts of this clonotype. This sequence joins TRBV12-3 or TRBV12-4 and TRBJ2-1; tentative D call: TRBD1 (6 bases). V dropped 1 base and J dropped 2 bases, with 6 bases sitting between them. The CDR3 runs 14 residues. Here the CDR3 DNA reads TGTGCCAGCAGTTTAGGGACAGCCTACAATGAGCAGTTCTTC. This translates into CASSLGTAYNEQFF.

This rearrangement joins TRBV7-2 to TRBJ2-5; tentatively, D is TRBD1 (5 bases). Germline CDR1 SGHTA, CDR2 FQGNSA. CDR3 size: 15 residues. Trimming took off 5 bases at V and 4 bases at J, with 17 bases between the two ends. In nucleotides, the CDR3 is TGTGCCAGCAGCCCACGGACAATAGACCGAGAGACCCAGTACTTC. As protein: CASSPRTIDRETQYF.